These 31 T cell receptor beta chains were all obtained from the same sample, sequenced in a study of shared clonotypes between healthy human individuals. The method was immunoSEQ multiplex PCR; TCRdb's version includes in-frame clones alone and lacks a portion of them. Of roughly 2.2 million clones in the sample, 85% to 95% are singletons; the top ten hold about 0.36%. Sequencing input: naive CD4+ T cells from PBMCs. As for subset: CD45RA+ positively selected. These receptors were collected from a man aged 18 to 29 in good health. Some clones in this sample may be carry-over from other donors' samples.

Note on this clone: This sample also contains other DNA sequences that code for the same CDR3. This chain links TRBV7-2 with TRBJ1-5; 9 positions agree with TRBD1. The V gene end was trimmed by 1 base and the J gene end by 0 bases; junction bases not matched to a gene: 1. From germline, CDR1 is SGHTA and CDR2 FQGNSA. This CDR3 has 16 amino acids. The CDR3 DNA is TGTGCCAGCAGCTTAGGGACAGGGGTTAGCAATCAGCCCCAGCATTTT. It yields the protein CASSLGTGVSNQPQHF.

V usage is TRBV7-2 and J usage is TRBJ2-3; 7 bases align to TRBD2. This CDR3 has 17 amino acids. V trimming: 5 bases; J trimming: 2 bases; junction bases outside the gene matches: 13. The germline V gene has CDR1 SGHTA and CDR2 FQGNSA. Written as DNA, the CDR3 is TGTGCCAGCAGCCTGGTCATGACAGCGGGGTACACAGATACGCAGTATTTT. This gives the protein CASSLVMTAGYTDTQYF.

The genes are TRBV30 and TRBJ1-2, with D hard to call. The CDR3 length is 14 residues. Germline CDR1 GTSNPN, CDR2 SVGIG (reference sequence). V was shortened by 3 bases and J by 0 bases, with 11 bases between the two germline ends. The CDR3 is CAWSSESANYGYTF. The DNA for the CDR3 is TGTGCCTGGAGCTCAGAATCAGCTAACTATGGCTACACCTTC.

V and J are TRBV10-3 and TRBJ2-7; D is tentatively TRBD1 or TRBD2 (5 bases each). V shed 3 bases and J shed 3 bases, with 15 bases lying between them. Per the germline V gene, CDR1 is ENHRY and CDR2 is SYGVKD. The CDR3 has 15 amino acids. CDR3: CAISDSGPGIYEQYF. DNA for the CDR3: TGTGCCATCAGTGACTCGGGGCCCGGGATCTACGAGCAGTACTTC.

The rearrangement links TRBV6-5 to TRBJ2-6; no clear D. The length of the CDR3 is 15 residues. Trimming cost V 2 bases and J 2 bases, with 7 bases left between them. Germline V gene sequence: CDR1 MNHEY, CDR2 SVGAGI. The CDR3 reads CASSYDPAGANVLTF. The CDR3 bases are TGTGCCAGCAGTTACGACCCCGCTGGGGCCAACGTCCTGACTTTC.

V usage is TRBV5-1 and J usage is TRBJ2-1; TRBD1 matches at 8 bases. The V gene's germline CDR1 is SGHRS and CDR2 YFSETQ. The ends lost 2 bases at V and 6 bases at J; junction bases unmatched: 4. CDR3 size: 14 residues. The CDR3 DNA reads TGCGCCAGCAGCTTAGGACAGGGAATCAATGAGCAGTTCTTC. Amino acids: CASSLGQGINEQFF. Full variable domain (missing parts from reference TRBV5-1 and TRBJ2-1): KAGVTQTPRYLIKTRGQQVTLSCSPISGHRSVSWYQQTPGQGLQFLFEYFSETQRNKGNFPGRFSGRQFSNSRSEMNVSTLELGDSALYLCASSLGQGINEQFFGPGTRLTVL.

This chain connects TRBV6-1 to TRBJ2-2, with 7 bases matching TRBD1. Germline V gene sequence: CDR1 MNHNS, CDR2 SASEGT. CDR3 length: 14 residues. V was clipped by 1 base and J by 9 bases; unmatched bases: 5. This chain's CDR3 is CASSEGQGIRELFF. CDR3 coding DNA: TGTGCCAGCAGTGAAGGACAGGGAATCCGGGAGCTGTTTTTT.

V is TRBV5-6 and J is TRBJ2-1; 8 nucleotides match TRBD1. Trimming took 0 bases from V and 4 from J; bases not matched to a gene: 3. Germline CDR1 is SGHDT and CDR2 is YYEEEE. There are 15 residues in the CDR3. The chain's CDR3 is CASSLGGTGYNEQFF. In DNA form, the CDR3 reads TGTGCCAGCAGCTTGGGCGGGACAGGATACAATGAGCAGTTCTTC.

This sequence joins TRBV5-1 and TRBJ2-6, with D tentatively TRBD2 (6 bases). V dropped 7 bases and J dropped 2 bases, with 16 bases sitting between them. Looked up from germline, CDR1 is SGHRS and CDR2 is YFSETQ. CDR3 length equals 16 residues. In DNA form, the CDR3 reads TGCGCCAGCGGCAAAATGGGGGGTGCTGGGGCCAACGTCCTGACTTTC. Protein: CASGKMGGAGANVLTF.

This chain joins TRBV27 and TRBJ1-4; weak D call: TRBD1 (5 bases). CDR1 and CDR2 (germline): MNHEY, SMNVEV (reference sequence). The germline V and J ends were trimmed by 4 bases and 5 bases, with 14 bases remaining between them. CDR3 size: 15 residues. The CDR3 nucleotides are TGTGCCAGCAGTTCCGGGCTGGGACGGAATGAAAAACTGTTTTTT. It translates to CASSSGLGRNEKLFF.

The count of this clone is one. Germline and junction disagree at one end, which may indicate a read error. J is TRBJ2-1 and V is TRBV6-6, with D perhaps TRBD2 (5 bases). Per germline, CDR1 MNHNY and CDR2 SVGAGI (reference sequence). The CDR3 is made up of 11 amino acids. CDR3 DNA sequence: TGTGCCAGCAGCGACTACCATGAGCAGTTCTTC. This gives the protein CASSDYHEQFF.

This chain connects TRBV5-6 to TRBJ1-2; D not resolved. The germline V and J ends were trimmed by 7 bases and 3 bases, with 16 bases remaining between them. The CDR3 length is 14 residues. CDR1 and CDR2 (germline): SGHDT, YYEEEE. The CDR3 nucleotides are TGTGCCAGCCAACATTCTTCAGACGACTATGGCTACACCTTC. This translates into CASQHSSDDYGYTF.

Notes on this clone: Other DNA sequences from this sample encode an identical CDR3 as well. J is TRBJ2-3 and V is TRBV5-1, with a tentative D call TRBD2 (5 bases). V was shortened by 0 bases and J by 5 bases, with 10 bases between the two germline ends. The CDR3 spans 14 residues. Germline V gene sequence: CDR1 SGHRS, CDR2 YFSETQ. CDR3 bases: TGCGCCAGCAGCTTGGTACTGGCGGGAGATACGCAGTATTTT. Encoded protein: CASSLVLAGDTQYF.

With regard to this clone: At the DNA level, this CDR3 is encoded by other sequences in the same sample as well. The rearrangement uses TRBV28 and TRBJ2-7; D possibly uses TRBD1 or TRBD2 (5 bases each). Deletions cut 5 bases from V and 0 bases from J, with 14 bases between. CDR1 and CDR2 (germline): MDHEN, SYDVKM. The CDR3 has 15 amino acids. The CDR3 sequence is CASSPRDGYSYEQYF. The CDR3 DNA reads TGTGCCAGCAGTCCCCGGGACGGATACTCCTACGAGCAGTACTTC.

This clone was counted a few times. The rearrangement links TRBV2 to TRBJ1-3; D gene uncertain. The CDR3 covers 11 residues. Germline values: CDR1 SNHLY, CDR2 FYNNEI. Between the trimmed V and J ends, which lost 8 bases and 8 bases, there was a span of 10 bases. As DNA, the CDR3 is TGTGCCAGCGCCACGGGAGACACCATATATTTT. As protein: CASATGDTIYF.

The CDR3: CASSYSTGGRTQYF. The CDR3 bases are TGTGCCAGCAGTTATAGTACAGGGGGGCGGACCCAGTACTTC. The V and J genes are TRBV6-5 and TRBJ2-5, with 8 bases that match TRBD1. In germline, CDR1 is MNHEY, CDR2 SVGAGI. This CDR3 comprises 14 residues. The trim removed 3 bases at V and 7 bases at J, leaving 7 bases unmatched.

CDR3 sequence: CASRGDYGYTF. The CDR3 DNA follows: TGTGCCAGCAGGGGGGACTATGGCTACACCTTC. The V gene is TRBV2, the J gene TRBJ1-2; TRBD1 might be the D (5 bases). This CDR3 has 11 residues. CDR1 is SNHLY, CDR2 FYNNEI, per germline. V lost 6 bases and J 3 bases, leaving 5 bases between the germline ends.

The chain's CDR3 is CASSLGQGHETQYF. In DNA, the CDR3 is TGTGCCAGCTCATTGGGACAGGGGCACGAGACCCAGTACTTC. The rearrangement uses TRBV18 and TRBJ2-5; TRBD1 aligns across 10 bases. CDR1 and CDR2 (germline): KGHSH, LQKENI. V lost 5 bases, J lost 5 bases, and 5 bases stayed unmatched. The CDR3 sequence is 14 residues long.

This clone has only one observation. The rearrangement uses TRBV6-1 and TRBJ2-5, with D perhaps TRBD2 (5 bases). V was cut by 6 bases and J by 1 base, with 9 bases left in between. Germline V gene lookup returns CDR1 MNHNS and CDR2 SASEGT. The CDR3 has 13 amino acids. CDR3 DNA: TGTGCCAGCAGGAGGGCACGCCAAGAGACCCAGTACTTC. Protein product: CASRRARQETQYF.

The V and J genes are TRBV15 and TRBJ2-1; perhaps TRBD1 as D (6 bases). Trimming left V 3 bases short and J 2 bases short, with 11 bases between. The CDR3 covers 15 residues. CDR1 is LNHNV and CDR2 is YYDKDF in the germline V gene (reference sequence). CDR3 coding DNA: TGTGCCACCAGCAGGGACAGTGGGACCTACAATGAGCAGTTCTTC. Residues: CATSRDSGTYNEQFF.

For this clone: The sample carries other DNA sequences with the same CDR3. The chain recombines TRBV18 with TRBJ2-5; unclear D gene. From germline, CDR1 is KGHSH and CDR2 LQKENI. Trimming left V 2 bases short and J 5 bases short, with 9 bases between. The CDR3 consists of 13 residues. The chain's CDR3 is CASSPGLSETQYF. CDR3 in DNA: TGTGCCAGCTCACCAGGATTGAGTGAGACCCAGTACTTC.

J is TRBJ2-3 and V is TRBV6-5; 9 bases fit TRBD2. This CDR3 is 15 amino acids long. Trimming took 3 bases from V and 6 from J; bases not matched to a gene: 7. CDR1 MNHEY and CDR2 SVGAGI come from the germline V gene. The CDR3 region is CASSYGLAKMDTQYF. CDR3 sequence (DNA): TGTGCCAGCAGTTATGGACTAGCGAAAATGGATACGCAGTATTTT.

The V and J genes are TRBV19 and TRBJ1-5; TRBD1 is a possible D gene (5 bases). V shed 3 bases and J shed 3 bases, with 9 bases lying between them. This CDR3 has 14 residues. Germline V lookup: CDR1 LNHDA, CDR2 SQIVND (reference sequence). The CDR3 spells CASSIRDLNQPQHF. CDR3 DNA: TGTGCCAGTAGTATTAGGGACCTCAATCAGCCCCAGCATTTT.

The rearrangement links TRBV7-2 to TRBJ1-1; maybe TRBD1 (5 bases). This CDR3 has 15 amino acids. CDR1 is SGHTA, CDR2 FQGNSA, per germline. V gave up 2 bases and J gave up 4 bases, with 14 bases separating them. The CDR3 DNA is TGTGCCAGCAGCTTATACCCGGGGGGTAGCACTGAAGCTTTCTTT. Translating it yields CASSLYPGGSTEAFF.

In the case of this clone: Other DNA sequences within the sample encode an identical CDR3. The rearrangement links TRBV2 to TRBJ2-5; no clear D gene. Germline CDR1 is SNHLY and CDR2 is FYNNEI. The CDR3 has 11 residues. Trimming stripped 5 bases from V and 5 bases from J, with 6 bases between. The CDR3 loop reads CASSPQETQYF. The CDR3 bases are TGTGCCAGCAGTCCCCAGGAGACCCAGTACTTC.

V and J are TRBV27 and TRBJ1-2; the D gene is possibly TRBD1 (6 bases). CDR1 and CDR2 from the germline V gene are MNHEY and SMNVEV (reference sequence). Trimming cost V 4 bases and J 8 bases, with 23 bases left between them. The CDR3 extends over 16 amino acids. The CDR3 DNA is TGTGCCAGCAGTTACGGGACACAACTAACTATGGCGGGCTACACCTTC. It specifies CASSYGTQLTMAGYTF.

The chain joins TRBV7-2 to TRBJ2-1; D is unresolved. The CDR3 has 15 amino acids. The germline gives CDR1 SGHTA, CDR2 FQGNSA. Trimming cost V 1 base and J 9 bases, with 16 bases left between them. CDR3 sequence (DNA): TGTGCCAGCAGCTTAGGAATTTGGTCGGCCGGTGAGCAGTTCTTC. It codes for CASSLGIWSAGEQFF.

The genes are TRBV4-1 and TRBJ2-3; 12 bases match TRBD2. This CDR3 is built from 17 residues. Unmatched junction bases numbered 7, after V lost 6 bases and J lost 0 bases. Looked up from germline, CDR1 is MGHRA and CDR2 is YSYEKL. The CDR3, as DNA: TGCGCCAGCAGGCATGGACTAGCGGGGCCTAGCACAGATACGCAGTATTTT. It translates to CASRHGLAGPSTDTQYF.

The V gene is TRBV11-3, the J gene TRBJ2-5; tentatively, D is TRBD1 or TRBD2 (5 bases each). Per the germline V gene, CDR1 is SGHNT and CDR2 is YENEEA. Trimming left V 0 bases short and J 4 bases short, with 9 bases between. This CDR3 is 14 amino acids long. CDR3 sequence: CASSLDRDGETQYF. The CDR3 coding sequence is TGTGCCAGCAGCTTAGATCGGGACGGAGAGACCCAGTACTTC.

This rearrangement joins TRBV28 to TRBJ2-7; a possible D gene is TRBD1 (6 bases). Germline assignment: CDR1 MDHEN and CDR2 SYDVKM. V was cut by 6 bases and J by 0 bases, with 18 bases left in between. The CDR3 is made up of 16 amino acids. Here the CDR3 DNA reads TGTGCCAGCAGACCCCGGTTTGTACAGGGCTCCTACGAGCAGTACTTC. The encoded protein is CASRPRFVQGSYEQYF.

V gene TRBV27 combines with J gene TRBJ2-7; weak D call: TRBD1 (6 bases). Germline CDR1 reads MNHEY; CDR2 reads SMNVEV (reference sequence). Trimming took 8 bases from V and 2 from J, leaving 16 bases between them. The CDR3 is 14 amino acids. This CDR3 is CASSLSGATYEQYF. As DNA, the CDR3 is TGTGCCAGCTCCCTTTCAGGGGCAACCTACGAGCAGTACTTC.